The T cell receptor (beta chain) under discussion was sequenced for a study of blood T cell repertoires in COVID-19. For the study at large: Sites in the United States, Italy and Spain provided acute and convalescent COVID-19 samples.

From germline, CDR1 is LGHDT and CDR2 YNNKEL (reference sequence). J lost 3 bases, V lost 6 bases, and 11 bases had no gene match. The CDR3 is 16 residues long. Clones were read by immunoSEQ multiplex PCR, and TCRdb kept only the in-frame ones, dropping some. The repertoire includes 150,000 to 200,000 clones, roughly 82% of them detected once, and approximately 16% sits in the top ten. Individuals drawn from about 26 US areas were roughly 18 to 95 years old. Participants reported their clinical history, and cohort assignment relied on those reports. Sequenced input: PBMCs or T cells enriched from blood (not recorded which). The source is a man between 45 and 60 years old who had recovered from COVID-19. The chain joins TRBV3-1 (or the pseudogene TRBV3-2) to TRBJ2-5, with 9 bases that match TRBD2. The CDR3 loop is CASSYRLTSGEETQYF. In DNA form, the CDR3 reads TGTGCCAGCAGTTATCGACTGACTAGCGGAGAAGAGACCCAGTACTTC.